Following are 7 T cell receptor beta chains from one sample sequenced in a study of CD8 T cells in Susac syndrome. Reverse transcription used roughly 0.45 to 1 ug RNA and random hexamers. One entry per CDR3 protein, called by TCRdb with MiXCR from the immunoSEQ multiplex PCR reads. The sample shows roughly 200,000 distinct CDR3 sequences, around nine tenths of them seen only once. Material: CD4+ T cells from PBMCs. All receptors come from a human donor with Susac syndrome.

J is TRBJ2-5 and V is TRBV25-1; TRBD2 matches at 7 bases. CDR3 length: 16 residues. Losses at the gene ends were 3 bases for V and 3 bases for J; bases not matched to a gene: 10. Germline assignment: CDR1 MGHDK and CDR2 SYGVNS. The CDR3 DNA reads TGTGCCAGCAGTGACAACGCGGGGGATCAGGAAGAGACCCAGTACTTC. Its translation: CASSDNAGDQEETQYF. The full variable domain, completed using reference TRBV25-1 and TRBJ2-5, is EADIYQTPRYLVIGTGKKITLECSQTMGHDKMYWYQQDPGMELHLIHYSYGVNSTEKGDLSSESTVSRIRTEHFPLTLESARPSHTSQYLCASSDNAGDQEETQYFGPGTRLLVL.

The CDR3 here is CASSLGTGGNQPQHF. For the CDR3, the DNA is TGCGCCAGCAGCTTGGGGACAGGGGGGAATCAGCCCCAGCATTTT. The chain recombines TRBV5-1 with TRBJ1-5; 10 positions match TRBD1. Germline loops: CDR1 SGHRS, CDR2 YFSETQ. V lost 0 bases to trimming and J lost 4 bases; unmatched junction nucleotides: 1. The CDR3 is made up of 15 amino acids.

The chain employs TRBV3-1 and TRBJ2-3; D is ambiguous. Germline lookup yields CDR1 LGHDT and CDR2 YNNKEL (reference sequence). The CDR3 runs to 14 residues. Trimming pared 3 bases from V and 2 bases from J, leaving 9 bases between. Here the CDR3 reads CASSQIGYTDTQYF. CDR3 bases: TGTGCCAGCAGCCAGATCGGATACACAGATACGCAGTATTTT.

This rearrangement joins TRBV19 to TRBJ2-1; D may be TRBD2 (6 bases). The V end lost 3 bases, the J end lost 13 bases, and 19 bases lay between the germline ends. Germline V CDR1 and CDR2: LNHDA, SQIVND (reference sequence). This CDR3 comprises 14 residues. The CDR3 region has the DNA TGTGCCAGTAGTATTCAATTAGGCGGGATAGATCAGTTCTTC. Translated, it gives CASSIQLGGIDQFF.

The chain uses TRBV20-1 and TRBJ2-7; possible D gene TRBD2, 5 bases. The length of the CDR3 is 12 residues. CDR1 and CDR2 (germline): DFQATT, SNEGSKA (reference sequence). V lost 6 bases and J lost 3, with 12 bases in between. CDR3 sequence: CSAERRNYEQYF. CDR3 bases: TGCAGTGCCGAGCGGAGGAACTACGAGCAGTACTTC.

This chain joins TRBV12-3 or TRBV12-4 and TRBJ2-7; TRBD2 aligns across 8 bases. The length of the CDR3 is 16 residues. Losses at the gene ends were 6 bases for V and 5 bases for J; bases not matched to a gene: 15. The CDR3 sequence is CASSTHNSGKRDEQYF. In DNA form, the CDR3 reads TGTGCCAGCAGCACCCATAATAGCGGGAAAAGGGACGAGCAGTACTTC.

This sequence joins TRBV20-1 and TRBJ1-1; no reliable D call. The CDR3 has 16 amino acids. Per the germline V gene, CDR1 is DFQATT and CDR2 is SNEGSKA (reference sequence). With 5 bases removed from V and 1 base from J, the gap between germline ends came to 20 bases. CDR3 bases: TGCAGTGCTCGTCGGAGGTCGAGGGTTCAGAACACTGAAGCTTTCTTT. This gives the protein CSARRRSRVQNTEAFF.